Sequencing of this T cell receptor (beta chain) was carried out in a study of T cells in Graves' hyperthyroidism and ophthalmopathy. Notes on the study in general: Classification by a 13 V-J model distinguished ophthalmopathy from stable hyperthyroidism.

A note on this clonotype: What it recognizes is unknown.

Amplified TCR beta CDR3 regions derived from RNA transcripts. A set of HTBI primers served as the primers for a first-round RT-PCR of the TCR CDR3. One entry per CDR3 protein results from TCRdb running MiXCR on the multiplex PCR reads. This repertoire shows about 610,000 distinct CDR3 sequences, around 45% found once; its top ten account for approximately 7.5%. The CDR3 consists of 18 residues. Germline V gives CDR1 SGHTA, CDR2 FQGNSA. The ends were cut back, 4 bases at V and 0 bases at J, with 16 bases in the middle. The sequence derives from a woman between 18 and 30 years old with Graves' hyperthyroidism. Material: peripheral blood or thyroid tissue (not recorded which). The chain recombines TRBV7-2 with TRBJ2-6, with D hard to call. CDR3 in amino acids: CASSSAWLSTSGANVLTF. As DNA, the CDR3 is TGTGCCAGCAGCTCGGCCTGGTTGTCAACCTCTGGGGCCAACGTCCTGACTTTC.